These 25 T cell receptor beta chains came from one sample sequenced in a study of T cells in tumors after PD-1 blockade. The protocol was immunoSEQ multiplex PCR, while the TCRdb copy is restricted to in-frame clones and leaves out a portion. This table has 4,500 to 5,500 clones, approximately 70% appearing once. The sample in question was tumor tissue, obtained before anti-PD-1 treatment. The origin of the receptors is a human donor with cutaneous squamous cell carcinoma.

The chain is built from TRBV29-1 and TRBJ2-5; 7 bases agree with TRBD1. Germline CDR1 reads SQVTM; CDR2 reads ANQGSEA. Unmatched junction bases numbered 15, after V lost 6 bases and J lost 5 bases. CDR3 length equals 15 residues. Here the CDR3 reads CSVALGTASLETQYF. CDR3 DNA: TGCAGCGTGGCCCTCGGGACAGCAAGTCTGGAGACCCAGTACTTC.

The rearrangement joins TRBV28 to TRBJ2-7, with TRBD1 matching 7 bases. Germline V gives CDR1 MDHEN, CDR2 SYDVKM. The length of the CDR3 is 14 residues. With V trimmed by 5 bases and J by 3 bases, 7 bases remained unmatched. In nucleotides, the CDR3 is TGTGCCAGCAGTCCGAGGACAGGACTCTACGAGCAGTACTTC. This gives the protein CASSPRTGLYEQYF. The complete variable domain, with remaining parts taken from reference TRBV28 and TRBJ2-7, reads DVKVTQSSRYLVKRTGEKVFLECVQDMDHENMFWYRQDPGLGLRLIYFSYDVKMKEKGDIPEGYSVSREKKERFSLILESASTNQTSMYLCASSPRTGLYEQYFGPGTRLTVT.

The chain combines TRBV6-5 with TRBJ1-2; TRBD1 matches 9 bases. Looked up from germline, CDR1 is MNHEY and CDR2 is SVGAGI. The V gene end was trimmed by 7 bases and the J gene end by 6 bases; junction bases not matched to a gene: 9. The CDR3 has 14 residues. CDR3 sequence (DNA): TGTGCCAGCACGGACAGGGGCTCAGCGCATGGCTACACCTTC. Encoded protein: CASTDRGSAHGYTF.

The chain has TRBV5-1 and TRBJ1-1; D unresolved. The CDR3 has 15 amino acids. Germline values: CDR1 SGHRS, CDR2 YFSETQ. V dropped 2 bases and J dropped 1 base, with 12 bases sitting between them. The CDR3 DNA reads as TGCGCCAGCAGCTTAGGTACGTCGGGGAACACTGAAGCTTTCTTT. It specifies CASSLGTSGNTEAFF.

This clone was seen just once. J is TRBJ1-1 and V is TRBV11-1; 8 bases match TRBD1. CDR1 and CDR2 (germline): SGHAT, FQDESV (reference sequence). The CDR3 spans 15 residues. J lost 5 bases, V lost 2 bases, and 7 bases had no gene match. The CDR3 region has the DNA TGTGCCAGCAGCTTAAGTCAGGGGGCAGGAACTGAAGCTTTCTTT. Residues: CASSLSQGAGTEAFF.

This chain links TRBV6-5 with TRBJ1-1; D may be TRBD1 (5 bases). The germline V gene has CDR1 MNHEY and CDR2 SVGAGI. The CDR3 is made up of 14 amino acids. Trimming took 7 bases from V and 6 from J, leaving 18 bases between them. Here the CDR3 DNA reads TGTGCCAGCAAAAGGACGGCCACGGGGCCTGAAGCTTTCTTT. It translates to CASKRTATGPEAFF.

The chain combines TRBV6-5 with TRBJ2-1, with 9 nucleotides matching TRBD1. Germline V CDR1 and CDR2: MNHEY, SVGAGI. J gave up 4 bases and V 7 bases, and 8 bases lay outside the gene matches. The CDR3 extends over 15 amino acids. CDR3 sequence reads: CASIKAGTGYNEQFF. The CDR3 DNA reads TGTGCCAGCATAAAAGCCGGGACAGGGTACAATGAGCAGTTCTTC.

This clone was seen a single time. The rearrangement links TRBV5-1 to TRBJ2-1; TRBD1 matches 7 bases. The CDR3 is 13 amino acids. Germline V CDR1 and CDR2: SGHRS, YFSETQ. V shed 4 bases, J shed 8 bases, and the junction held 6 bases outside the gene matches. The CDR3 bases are TGCGCCAGCAGCCGAGGACAGGTCGATGAGCAGTTCTTC. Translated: CASSRGQVDEQFF.

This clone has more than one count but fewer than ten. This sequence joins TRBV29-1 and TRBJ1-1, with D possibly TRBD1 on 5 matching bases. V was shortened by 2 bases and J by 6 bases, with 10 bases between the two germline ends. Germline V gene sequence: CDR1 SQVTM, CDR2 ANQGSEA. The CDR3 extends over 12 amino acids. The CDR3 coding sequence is TGCAGCGTTGAACCAGGGAGTGCTGAAGCTTTCTTT. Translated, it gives CSVEPGSAEAFF.

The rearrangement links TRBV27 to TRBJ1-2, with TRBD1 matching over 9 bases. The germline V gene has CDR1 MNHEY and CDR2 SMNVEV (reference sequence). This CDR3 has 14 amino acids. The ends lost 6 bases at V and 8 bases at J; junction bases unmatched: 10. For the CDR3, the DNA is TGTGCCAGCAGCTCCGGGACAGGGCTATACGGCTACACCTTC. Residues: CASSSGTGLYGYTF.

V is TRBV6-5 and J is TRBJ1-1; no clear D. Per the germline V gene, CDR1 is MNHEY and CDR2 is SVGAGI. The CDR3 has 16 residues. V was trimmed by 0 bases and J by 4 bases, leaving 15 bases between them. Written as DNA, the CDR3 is TGTGCCAGCAGTTACTCTGGTTTTTTGGCTCGCACTGAAGCTTTCTTT. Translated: CASSYSGFLARTEAFF.

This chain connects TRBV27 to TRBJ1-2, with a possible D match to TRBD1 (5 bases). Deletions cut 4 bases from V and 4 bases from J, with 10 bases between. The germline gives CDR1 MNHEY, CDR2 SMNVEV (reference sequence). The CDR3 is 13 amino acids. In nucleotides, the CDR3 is TGTGCCAGCAGTTCACAGGACCGCTATGGCTACACCTTC. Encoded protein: CASSSQDRYGYTF.

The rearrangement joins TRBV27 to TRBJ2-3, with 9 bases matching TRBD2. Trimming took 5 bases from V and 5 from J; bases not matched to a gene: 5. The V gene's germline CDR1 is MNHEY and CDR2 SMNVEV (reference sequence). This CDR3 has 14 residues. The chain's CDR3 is CASSRASGEDTQYF. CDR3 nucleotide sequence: TGTGCCAGCAGTCGGGCTAGCGGGGAAGATACGCAGTATTTT.

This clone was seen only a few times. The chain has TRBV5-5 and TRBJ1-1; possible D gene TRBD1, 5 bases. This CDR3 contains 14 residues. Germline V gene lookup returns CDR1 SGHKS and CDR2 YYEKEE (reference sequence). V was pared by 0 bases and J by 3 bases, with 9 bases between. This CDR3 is CASSLEDSYTEAFF. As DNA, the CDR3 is TGTGCCAGCAGCTTGGAAGACAGCTACACTGAAGCTTTCTTT.

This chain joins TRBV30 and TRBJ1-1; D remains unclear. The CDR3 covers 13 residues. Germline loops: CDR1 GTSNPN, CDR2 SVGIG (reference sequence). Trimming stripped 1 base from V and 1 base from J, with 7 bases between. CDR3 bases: TGTGCCTGGAGTGACGGGCCGAACACTGAAGCTTTCTTT. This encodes CAWSDGPNTEAFF.

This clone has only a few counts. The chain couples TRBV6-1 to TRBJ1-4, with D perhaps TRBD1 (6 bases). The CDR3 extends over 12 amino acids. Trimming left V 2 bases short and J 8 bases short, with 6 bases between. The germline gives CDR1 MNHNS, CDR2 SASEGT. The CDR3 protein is CASSETGEKLFF. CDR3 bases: TGTGCCAGCAGTGAAACAGGGGAAAAACTGTTTTTT.

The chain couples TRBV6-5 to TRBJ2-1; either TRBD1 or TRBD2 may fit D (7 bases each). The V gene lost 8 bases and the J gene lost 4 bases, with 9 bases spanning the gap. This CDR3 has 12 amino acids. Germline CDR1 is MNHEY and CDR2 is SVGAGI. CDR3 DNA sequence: TGTGCCAGCCAGGGGGGGTACAATGAGCAGTTCTTC. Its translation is CASQGGYNEQFF.

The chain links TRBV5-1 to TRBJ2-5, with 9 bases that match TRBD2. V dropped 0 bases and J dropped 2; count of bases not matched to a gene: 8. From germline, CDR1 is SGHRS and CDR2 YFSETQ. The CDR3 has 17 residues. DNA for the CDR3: TGCGCCAGCAGCTTGGCTGCGACTAGCGGCGGACAAGAGACCCAGTACTTC. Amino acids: CASSLAATSGGQETQYF.

The CDR3 spells CASSVETGSGNEQFF. CDR3 nucleotide sequence: TGTGCCAGCAGTGTGGAGACAGGGTCAGGCAATGAGCAGTTCTTC. The chain carries TRBV27 and TRBJ2-1; 7 positions match TRBD1. Trimming cost V 5 bases and J 6 bases; bases outside gene matches: 10. The CDR3 has 15 residues. Germline V gene sequence: CDR1 MNHEY, CDR2 SMNVEV (reference sequence).

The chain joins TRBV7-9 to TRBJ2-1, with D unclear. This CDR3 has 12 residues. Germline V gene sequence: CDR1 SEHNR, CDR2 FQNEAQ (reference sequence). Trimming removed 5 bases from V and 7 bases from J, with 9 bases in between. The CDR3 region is CASSRSKNEQFF. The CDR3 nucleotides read TGTGCCAGCAGCAGATCAAAGAATGAGCAGTTCTTC. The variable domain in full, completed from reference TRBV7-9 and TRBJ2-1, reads DTGVSQNPRHKITKRGQNVTFRCDPISEHNRLYWYRQTLGQGPEFLTYFQNEAQLEKSRLLSDRFSAERPKGSFSTLEIQRTEQGDSAMYLCASSRSKNEQFFGPGTRLTVL.

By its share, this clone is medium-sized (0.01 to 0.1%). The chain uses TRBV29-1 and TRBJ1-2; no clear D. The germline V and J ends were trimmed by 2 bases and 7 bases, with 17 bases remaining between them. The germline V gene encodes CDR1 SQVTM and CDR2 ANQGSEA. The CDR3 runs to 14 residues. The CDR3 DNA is TGCAGCGTTGAAAGAGAGAGCACTGCCGGTGGCTACACCTTC. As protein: CSVERESTAGGYTF.

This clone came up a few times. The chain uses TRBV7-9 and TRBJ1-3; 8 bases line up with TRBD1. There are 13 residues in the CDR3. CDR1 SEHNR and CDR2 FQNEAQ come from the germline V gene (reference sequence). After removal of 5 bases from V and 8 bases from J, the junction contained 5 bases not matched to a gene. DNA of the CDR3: TGTGCCAGCAGCGGACAGGGTCGGGACACCATATATTTT. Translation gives CASSGQGRDTIYF.

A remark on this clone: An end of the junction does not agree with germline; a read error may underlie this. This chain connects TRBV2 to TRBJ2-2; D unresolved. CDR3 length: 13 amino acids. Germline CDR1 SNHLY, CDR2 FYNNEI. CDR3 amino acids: CASREAGTGELFF. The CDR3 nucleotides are TGTGCCAGCAGGGAAGCAGGAACCGGGGAGCTGTTTTTT.

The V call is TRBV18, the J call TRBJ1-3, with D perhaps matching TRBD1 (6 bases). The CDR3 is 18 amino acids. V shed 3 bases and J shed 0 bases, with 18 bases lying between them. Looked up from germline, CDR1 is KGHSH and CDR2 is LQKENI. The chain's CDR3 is CASSPSLPAGDSGNTIYF. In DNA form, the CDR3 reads TGTGCCAGCTCACCCTCCCTTCCTGCAGGGGACTCTGGAAACACCATATATTTT.

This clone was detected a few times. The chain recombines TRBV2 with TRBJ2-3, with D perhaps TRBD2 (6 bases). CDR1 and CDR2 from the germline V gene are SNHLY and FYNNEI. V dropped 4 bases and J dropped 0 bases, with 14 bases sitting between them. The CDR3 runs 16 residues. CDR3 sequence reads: CASSGDSGASTDTQYF. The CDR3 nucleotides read TGTGCCAGCAGTGGGGACTCCGGTGCTAGCACAGATACGCAGTATTTT.